Listed here are 27 T cell receptor beta chains from one sample, sequenced in a study of identical twins. Using its own MiXCR run on the 5' RACE reads, TCRdb lists one record per CDR3 protein. This table has around 530,000 distinct CDR3 sequences, approximately 16% appearing once. These data also featured in a second study, about yellow fever vaccine responses in identical twins.

The sample taken for sequencing was CD4+ T cells sorted from blood. These receptors all stem from a woman aged 18 to 35 in good health.

This clonotype occurred many times. The rearrangement links TRBV6-6 to TRBJ1-1; D is unclear. Trimming pared 2 bases from V and 1 base from J, leaving 5 bases between. Germline V CDR1 and CDR2: MNHNY, SVGAGI (reference sequence). The CDR3 length is 13 residues. The CDR3 region is CASSYGRNTEAFF. The CDR3 DNA reads TGTGCCAGCAGTTACGGAAGGAACACTGAAGCTTTCTTT.

This clonotype was seen more than once but under ten times. CDR3 protein: CATSRVRTGQETQYF. In nucleotides, the CDR3 is TGTGCCACCAGCAGAGTTCGGACAGGCCAAGAGACCCAGTACTTC. The chain has TRBV15 and TRBJ2-5; 7 positions agree with TRBD1. V lost 1 base and J lost 1; bases outside the gene matches: 3. The CDR3 is made up of 15 amino acids. Per the germline V gene, CDR1 is LNHNV and CDR2 is YYDKDF (reference sequence).

The chain employs TRBV3-1 and TRBJ2-7, with D hard to call. CDR1 is LGHDT and CDR2 is YNNKEL in the germline V gene (reference sequence). The germline V and J ends were trimmed by 4 bases and 3 bases, with 10 bases remaining between them. This CDR3 has 13 residues. CDR3 region: CASSPRVRYEQYF. Written as DNA, the CDR3 is TGTGCCAGCAGCCCGCGAGTTCGCTACGAGCAGTACTTC.

This clonotype was found a few times. The genes are TRBV4-2 and TRBJ2-3; 7 bases are shared with TRBD2. V lost 1 base, J lost 2 bases, and 6 bases stayed unmatched. The CDR3 is made up of 16 amino acids. Germline-derived CDR1 and CDR2 are LGHNA and YNFKEQ. The CDR3 nucleotides read TGTGCCAGCAGCCAAGTAGTGGGAGGGCTCACAGATACGCAGTATTTT. Translating gives CASSQVVGGLTDTQYF.

V gene TRBV18 combines with J gene TRBJ2-7; D tentatively reads TRBD1 or TRBD2 (6 bases each). Germline loops: CDR1 KGHSH, CDR2 LQKENI. CDR3 length: 14 residues. V shed 1 base and J shed 3 bases, with 10 bases lying between them. The CDR3 here is CASSPQEGGYEQYV. The DNA of the CDR3 is TGTGCCAGCTCACCACAGGAGGGGGGCTACGAGCAGTACGTC.

This clonotype was counted only a few times. The rearrangement links TRBV3-1 to TRBJ2-1; 9 bases are shared with TRBD1. Germline V gene lookup returns CDR1 LGHDT and CDR2 YNNKEL (reference sequence). CDR3 length: 17 amino acids. V shed 3 bases and J 7 bases; nucleotides not matched to a gene: 13. The CDR3 DNA follows: TGTGCCAGCAGCCACCGCTTACCGGGACAGGGTGGAAATGAGCAGTTCTTC. It is translated as CASSHRLPGQGGNEQFF.

The CDR3 sequence: CSVIRTGGTDTQYF. CDR3 nucleotide sequence: TGCAGCGTAATCAGGACAGGGGGCACAGATACGCAGTATTTT. The chain links TRBV29-1 to TRBJ2-3; 9 nucleotides match TRBD1. CDR1 is SQVTM, CDR2 ANQGSEA, per germline. J gave up 1 base and V 6 bases, and 5 bases lay outside the gene matches. The CDR3 is 14 amino acids.

V usage is TRBV27 and J usage is TRBJ2-7; TRBD2 agrees at 14 bases. Trimming removed 6 bases from V and 1 base from J; junction bases left unmatched: 5. Germline values: CDR1 MNHEY, CDR2 SMNVEV (reference sequence). The CDR3 is 16 residues long. As DNA, the CDR3 is TGTGCCAGCAGGGGACTAGCGGGAGCAGGGTCCTACGAGCAGTACTTC. It encodes CASRGLAGAGSYEQYF.

A few counts support this clonotype. The chain combines TRBV18 with TRBJ2-4; D not resolved. The CDR3 length is 13 residues. Trimming took 0 bases from V and 5 from J, leaving 5 bases between them. The germline CDR1 and CDR2 sequences are KGHSH and LQKENI. CDR3 residues: CASSPPGQNIQYF. As DNA, the CDR3 is TGTGCCAGCTCACCACCGGGCCAAAACATTCAGTACTTC.

This sequence joins TRBV4-1 and TRBJ1-5; the D is unclear. Germline V gene lookup returns CDR1 MGHRA and CDR2 YSYEKL. The CDR3 extends over 14 amino acids. Trimming left V 0 bases short and J 0 bases short, with 3 bases between. DNA of the CDR3: TGCGCCAGCAGCCAAGAACCTAGCAATCAGCCCCAGCATTTT. It codes for CASSQEPSNQPQHF.

This clonotype was observed a handful of times. This rearrangement joins TRBV5-1 to TRBJ2-7; TRBD2 matches at 8 bases. Germline V CDR1 and CDR2: SGHRS, YFSETQ. The CDR3 sequence is 15 residues long. J was trimmed by 5 bases and V by 4 bases; bases with no gene match: 11. The CDR3 DNA follows: TGCGCCAGCAGCCCTGCCGGGACTAGTTTCAACGAGCAGTACTTC. It yields the protein CASSPAGTSFNEQYF.

The J gene is TRBJ2-1, the V gene TRBV20-1; 8 positions match TRBD2. The germline gives CDR1 DFQATT, CDR2 SNEGSKA (reference sequence). V lost 7 bases, J lost 0 bases, and 11 bases stayed unmatched. CDR3 length: 16 residues. The CDR3 spells CSGRLAGLSSYNEQFF. The CDR3 nucleotides are TGCAGTGGACGGCTAGCGGGCCTGAGCTCCTACAATGAGCAGTTCTTC.

The J gene is TRBJ2-5, the V gene TRBV2; 7 nucleotides match TRBD1. The CDR3 loop spans 15 amino acids. The germline CDR1 and CDR2 sequences are SNHLY and FYNNEI. With V trimmed by 1 base and J by 5 bases, 7 bases remained unmatched. The chain's CDR3 is CASSEGQGRLETQYF. CDR3 bases: TGTGCCAGCAGTGAAGGACAGGGTCGGTTGGAGACCCAGTACTTC.

V and J are TRBV29-1 and TRBJ2-1; 8 nucleotides match TRBD2. CDR1 and CDR2 (germline): SQVTM, ANQGSEA. J lost 3 bases, V lost 5 bases, and 3 bases had no gene match. CDR3 length: 13 residues. As DNA, the CDR3 is TGCAGCGTTAGAAGCGGGGGCTACAATGAGCAGTTCTTC. It is translated as CSVRSGGYNEQFF.

The gene calls are TRBV6-2 or TRBV6-3 and TRBJ2-3; 9 bases map to TRBD2. The CDR3 contains 16 residues. The germline gives CDR1 MNHEY, CDR2 SVGEGT. Losses at the gene ends were 6 bases for V and 5 bases for J; bases not matched to a gene: 12. The CDR3 DNA sequence: TGTGCCAGCAGCCCACTAAGACTAGCGGAGCGAGATACGCAGTATTTT. Amino acids: CASSPLRLAERDTQYF.

The chain has TRBV21-1 and TRBJ2-3; no DNA check was done on the table's D call, TRBD1. TRBV21-1 represents a pseudogene. CDR3 length equals 15 residues. CDR3 DNA: TGTGCCAGCAGCGAAAGCCGGGACAGGAGACATACGCAGTATTTT. Its translation is CASSESRDRRHTQYF.

This clonotype was picked up a small number of times. CDR3 residues: CAITPGQNTEAFF. CDR3 bases: TGTGCCATCACCCCTGGACAGAACACTGAAGCTTTCTTT. This chain uses TRBV10-3 with TRBJ1-1, with D possibly matching TRBD1 (5 bases). Germline V CDR1 and CDR2: ENHRY, SYGVKD. The ends were cut back, 7 bases at V and 1 base at J, with 10 bases in the middle. CDR3 size: 13 residues.

This clonotype was seen more than once but under ten times. This rearrangement joins TRBV11-1 to TRBJ2-1; 14 bases are shared with TRBD2. Trimming at V came to 5 bases and at J to 2 bases, leaving 5 bases not matched to a gene. The CDR3 consists of 17 residues. The germline gives CDR1 SGHAT, CDR2 FQDESV (reference sequence). CDR3 loop: CASSKGLAGETYNEQFF. In DNA, the CDR3 is TGTGCCAGCAGCAAGGGACTAGCGGGGGAAACCTACAATGAGCAGTTCTTC. Combining the CDR3 with reference TRBV11-1 and TRBJ2-1 gives the whole variable domain EAEVAQSPRYKITEKSQAVAFWCDPISGHATLYWYRQILGQGPELLVQFQDESVVDDSQLPKDRFSAERLKGVDSTLKIQPAELGDSAMYLCASSKGLAGETYNEQFFGPGTRLTVL.

This clonotype appeared many times. The CDR3: CASSTDRMNTEAFF. CDR3 DNA: TGTGCCAGCAGTACTGACAGGATGAACACTGAAGCTTTCTTT. This chain uses TRBV12-3 or TRBV12-4 with TRBJ1-1; D is possibly TRBD1 (6 bases). Trimming pared 5 bases from V and 0 bases from J, leaving 10 bases between. This CDR3 comprises 14 residues.

For the CDR3, the DNA is TGTGCCAGCAGTTACTCATATTTGAACACTGAAGCTTTCTTT. Amino acids: CASSYSYLNTEAFF. The chain couples TRBV6-5 to TRBJ1-1; D remains unclear. Germline V gene sequence: CDR1 MNHEY, CDR2 SVGAGI. V lost 0 bases and J lost 0, with 5 bases in between. CDR3 size: 14 residues.

This clonotype was recorded a few times. The genes are TRBV18 and TRBJ1-2; TRBD1 matches at 7 bases. J lost 1 base, V lost 5 bases, and 10 bases had no gene match. Germline loops: CDR1 KGHSH, CDR2 LQKENI. The CDR3 covers 16 residues. CDR3 DNA sequence: TGTGCCAGCTCAAAAGCCGGGACAGCAAGTAACTATGGCTACACCTTC. Translated: CASSKAGTASNYGYTF.

The chain couples TRBV5-1 to TRBJ2-2, with D perhaps matching TRBD2 (5 bases). The CDR3 covers 17 residues. Germline CDR1 reads SGHRS; CDR2 reads YFSETQ. V was cut by 3 bases and J by 2 bases, with 17 bases left in between. Written as DNA, the CDR3 is TGCGCCAGCAGCTCCACTCCCTCCGGGATCAACACCGGGGAGCTGTTTTTT. Amino acid sequence: CASSSTPSGINTGELFF.

This clonotype was recorded a few times. V is TRBV28 and J is TRBJ2-7, with 8 positions matching TRBD2. The V gene end was trimmed by 6 bases and the J gene end by 9 bases; junction bases not matched to a gene: 10. This CDR3 region has 13 residues. CDR1 is MDHEN and CDR2 is SYDVKM in the germline V gene. This CDR3 reads CASRVGLGERQYF. Here the CDR3 DNA reads TGTGCCAGCAGGGTGGGACTAGGGGAAAGGCAGTACTTC.

The V and J genes are TRBV24-1 and TRBJ2-3; no clear D. The germline V and J ends were trimmed by 4 bases and 7 bases, with 20 bases remaining between them. Per germline, CDR1 KGHDR and CDR2 SFDVKD. This CDR3 comprises 16 residues. CDR3 nucleotides: TGTGCCACCAGTGACCCCCTGACCTTTCCTCTAAATACGCAGTATTTT. Amino acids: CATSDPLTFPLNTQYF.

This clonotype was seen only a few times. This chain uses TRBV28 with TRBJ2-7, with 8 bases aligning to TRBD1. Germline values: CDR1 MDHEN, CDR2 SYDVKM. This CDR3 spans 15 amino acids. V was pared by 7 bases and J by 6 bases, with 14 bases of the junction left unmatched. The DNA of the CDR3 is TGTGCCAGCATTTGGCCCCGGGGCAGGGGGCTCGAGCAGTACTTC. Its protein product is CASIWPRGRGLEQYF.

CDR3 region: CASSKGLLNPSTDTQYF. The DNA of the CDR3 is TGTGCCAGCAGCAAAGGACTTCTAAACCCTAGCACAGATACGCAGTATTTT. The chain links TRBV3-1 to TRBJ2-3; D perhaps matches TRBD2 (5 bases). CDR3 length equals 17 residues. Germline V gene sequence: CDR1 LGHDT, CDR2 YNNKEL (reference sequence). Trimming stripped 5 bases from V and 0 bases from J, with 18 bases between.

As concerns this clonotype: One end of the junction is discordant with germline, which a read error may explain. This chain links TRBV12-3 or TRBV12-4 with TRBJ2-2; D uncertain. There are 15 residues in the CDR3. The CDR3 reads CASNLILEGHGELFF. The CDR3 coding sequence is TGTGCCAGCAATTTAATCCTGGAAGGGCACGGGGAGCTGTTTTTT.